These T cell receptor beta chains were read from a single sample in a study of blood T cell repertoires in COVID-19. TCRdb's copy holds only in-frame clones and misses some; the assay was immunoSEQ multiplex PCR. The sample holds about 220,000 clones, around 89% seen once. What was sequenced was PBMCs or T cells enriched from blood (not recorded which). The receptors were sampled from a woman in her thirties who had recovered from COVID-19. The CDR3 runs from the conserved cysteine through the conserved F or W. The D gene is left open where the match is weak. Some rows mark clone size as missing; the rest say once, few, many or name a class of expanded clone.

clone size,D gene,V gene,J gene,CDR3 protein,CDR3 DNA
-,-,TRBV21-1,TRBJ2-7,CASSTGGGYEQYF,TGTGCCAGCAGCACAGGGGGCGGCTACGAGCAGTACTTC
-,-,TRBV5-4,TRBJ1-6,CASSHKGSSYNSPLHF,TGTGCCAGCAGCCACAAAGGGAGCTCCTATAATTCACCCCTCCACTTT
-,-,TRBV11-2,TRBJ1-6,CASSSDKTYNSPLHF,TGTGCCAGCAGCTCCGACAAAACCTATAATTCACCCCTCCACTTT
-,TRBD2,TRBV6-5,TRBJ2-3,CASSPGGPADTQYF,TGTGCCAGCAGCCCGGGGGGGCCCGCAGATACGCAGTATTTT
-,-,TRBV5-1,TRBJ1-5,CASSLLSNQPQHF,TGCGCCAGCAGCTTGCTAAGCAATCAGCCCCAGCATTTT
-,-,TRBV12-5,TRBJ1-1,CASGLVLPLRGNTEAFF,TGTGCTAGTGGTTTGGTACTCCCCCTCAGGGGGAACACTGAAGCTTTCTTT
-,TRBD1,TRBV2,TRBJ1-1,CASGGRTGVNTEAFF,TGTGCCAGCGGGGGTAGGACAGGGGTTAACACTGAAGCTTTCTTT
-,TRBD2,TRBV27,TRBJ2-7,CASSPSFGGERYEQYF,TGTGCCAGCAGTCCGTCGTTTGGGGGGGAGCGCTACGAGCAGTACTTC
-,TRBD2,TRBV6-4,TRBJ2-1,CASSRTSGEGNEQFF,TGTGCCAGCAGTAGGACTAGCGGGGAAGGTAATGAGCAGTTCTTC
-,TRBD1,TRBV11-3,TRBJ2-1,CASSSRQGAVVEQFF,TGTGCCAGCAGCTCTCGACAGGGTGCCGTAGTTGAGCAGTTCTTC
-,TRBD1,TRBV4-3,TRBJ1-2,CASSQDQGDDYGYTF,TGCGCCAGCAGCCAAGATCAGGGGGACGACTATGGCTACACCTTC
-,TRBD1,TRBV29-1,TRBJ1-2,CSVDRGGHGYTF,TGCAGCGTCGACAGAGGGGGCCACGGCTACACCTTC
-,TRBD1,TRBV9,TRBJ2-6,CASSGGPGQGLGGANVLTF,TGTGCCAGCAGCGGGGGACCGGGACAGGGCTTGGGTGGGGCCAACGTCCTGACTTTC
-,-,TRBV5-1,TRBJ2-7,CASSAPDSHYEQYF,TGCGCCAGCTCGGCCCCGGACAGCCACTACGAGCAGTACTTC
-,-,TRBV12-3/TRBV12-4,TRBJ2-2,CASSATSRELFF,TGTGCCAGCAGTGCGACTTCCCGGGAGCTGTTTTTT
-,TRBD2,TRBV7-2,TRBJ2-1,CASSSTSGGGYNEQFF,TGTGCCAGCAGCTCAACTAGCGGGGGCGGCTACAATGAGCAGTTCTTC
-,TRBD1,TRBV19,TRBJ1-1,CASSGQGSGAEAFF,TGTGCCAGTAGCGGACAGGGATCGGGCGCTGAAGCTTTCTTT
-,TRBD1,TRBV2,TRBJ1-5,CASRRGREGAQHF,TGTGCCAGCAGGAGGGGGCGGGAGGGGGCCCAGCATTTT
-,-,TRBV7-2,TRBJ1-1,CASSLAAKRTEAFF,TGTGCCAGCAGCTTAGCGGCAAAGCGCACTGAAGCTTTCTTT
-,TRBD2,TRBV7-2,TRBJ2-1,CASSSTAGLRGGAYEQFF,TGTGCCAGCAGCTCCACAGCGGGACTACGGGGGGGCGCTTATGAGCAGTTCTTC
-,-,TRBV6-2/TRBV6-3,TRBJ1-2,CASSPRTVNYGYTF,TGTGCCAGCAGTCCCCGAACAGTAAACTATGGCTACACCTTC
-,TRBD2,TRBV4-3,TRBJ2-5,CASSQGLAGGHETQYF,TGCGCCAGCAGCCAAGGACTAGCGGGGGGGCATGAGACCCAGTACTTC
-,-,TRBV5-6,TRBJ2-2,CASSLAGANTGELFF,TGTGCCAGCAGCTTGGCAGGGGCGAACACCGGGGAGCTGTTTTTT
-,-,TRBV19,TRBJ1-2,CASTLSPGFNYGYTF,TGTGCCAGCACACTGAGCCCCGGGTTTAACTATGGCTACACCTTC
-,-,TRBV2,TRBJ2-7,CASSVESSYEQYF,TGTGCCAGCAGTGTGGAGAGCTCCTACGAGCAGTACTTC
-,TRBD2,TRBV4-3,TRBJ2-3,CASSQTRAGGLDTQYF,TGCGCCAGCAGCCAAACACGAGCGGGGGGGCTAGATACGCAGTATTTT
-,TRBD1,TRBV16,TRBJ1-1,CASTGTGLKNTEAFF,TGTGCCAGCACCGGGACAGGCCTAAAGAACACTGAAGCTTTCTTT
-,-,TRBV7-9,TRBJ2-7,CASSLGEQYEQYF,TGTGCCAGCAGCTTAGGGGAGCAGTACGAGCAGTACTTC
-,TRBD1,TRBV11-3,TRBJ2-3,CASSLDRAQDTQYF,TGTGCCAGCAGCTTGGACAGGGCGCAAGATACGCAGTATTTT
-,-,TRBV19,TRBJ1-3,CATRQAMTGNTIYF,TGTGCCACGAGACAGGCAATGACCGGAAACACCATATATTTT
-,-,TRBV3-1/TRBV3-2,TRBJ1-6,CASSQDGDMWPLHF,TGTGCCAGCAGCCAAGATGGGGACATGTGGCCCCTCCACTTT
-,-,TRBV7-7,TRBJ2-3,CASSRNREDTQYF,TGTGCTAGCAGCCGAAACAGGGAAGATACGCAGTATTTT
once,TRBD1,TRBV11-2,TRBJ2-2,CASSYDRGRTGELFF,TGTGCCAGCAGCTACGACAGGGGGAGAACCGGGGAGCTGTTTTTT
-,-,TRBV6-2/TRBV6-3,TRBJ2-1,CASSLSSYNEQFF,TGTGCCAGCAGCCTGAGCTCCTACAATGAGCAGTTCTTC
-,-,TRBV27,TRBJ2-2,CASSLSPSNTGELFF,TGTGCCAGCAGTTTATCCCCCTCGAACACCGGGGAGCTGTTTTTT
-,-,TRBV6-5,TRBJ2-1,CASSYMGQQFF,TGTGCCAGCAGTTACATGGGCCAGCAGTTCTTC
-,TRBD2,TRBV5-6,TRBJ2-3,CASSLVFSGRVTDTQYF,TGTGCCAGCAGCTTGGTTTTTTCAGGGAGGGTTACAGATACGCAGTATTTT
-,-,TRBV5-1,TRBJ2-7,CASSPWGRSSYEQYF,TGCGCCAGCAGCCCGTGGGGGCGGAGCTCCTACGAGCAGTACTTC
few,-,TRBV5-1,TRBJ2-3,CASSGRGTDTQYF,TGCGCCAGCAGCGGGCGAGGCACAGATACGCAGTATTTT
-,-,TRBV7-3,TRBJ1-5,CASSLGPNQPQHF,TGTGCCAGCAGCTTAGGGCCCAATCAGCCCCAGCATTTT
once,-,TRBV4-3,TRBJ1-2,CASSQDRTGDYGYTF,TGCGCCAGCAGCCAAGATCGAACAGGCGACTATGGCTACACCTTC
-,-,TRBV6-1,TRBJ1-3,CASSELRRRGGNTIYF,TGTGCCAGCAGTGAACTACGGAGACGAGGGGGAAACACCATATATTTT
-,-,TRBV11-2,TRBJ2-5,CASSLGEETQYF,TGTGCCAGCAGCTTAGGTGAGGAGACCCAGTACTTC
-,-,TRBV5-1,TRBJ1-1,CASSQFPGGSSSTEAFF,TGCGCCAGCAGCCAATTCCCTGGGGGCTCGTCGAGCACTGAAGCTTTCTTT
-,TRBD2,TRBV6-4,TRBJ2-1,CASSDHGTSGDMSSYNEQFF,TGTGCCAGCAGTGACCACGGGACTAGCGGGGACATGAGCTCCTACAATGAGCAGTTCTTC
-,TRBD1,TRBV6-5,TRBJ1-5,CASSYSDRVGQPQHF,TGTGCCAGCAGTTACTCGGACAGGGTGGGTCAGCCCCAGCATTTT
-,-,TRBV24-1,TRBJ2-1,CATSQTGYEQFF,TGTGCCACCAGCCAAACAGGGTATGAGCAGTTCTTC
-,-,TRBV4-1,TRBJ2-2,CASSLSNGGELFF,TGCGCCAGCAGCCTATCGAATGGCGGAGAGCTGTTTTTT
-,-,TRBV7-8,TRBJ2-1,CATSSYSYNEQFF,TGTGCCACCTCTAGCTACTCCTACAATGAGCAGTTCTTC
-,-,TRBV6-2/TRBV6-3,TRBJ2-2,CASSYVSGGYGELFF,TGTGCCAGCAGTTACGTCTCGGGTGGTTACGGGGAGCTGTTTTTT
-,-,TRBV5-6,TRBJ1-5,CASSLGLRDQPQHF,TGTGCCAGCAGCTTAGGACTGAGGGATCAGCCCCAGCATTTT
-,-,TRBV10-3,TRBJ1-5,CAISARDKEPQHF,TGTGCCATCAGTGCGCGGGATAAAGAGCCCCAGCATTTT
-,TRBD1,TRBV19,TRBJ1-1,CASNLSGGEAFF,TGTGCCAGTAACCTCTCAGGGGGAGAGGCTTTCTTT
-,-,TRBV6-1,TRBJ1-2,CASSETPGPHRYGYTF,TGTGCCAGCAGTGAGACTCCAGGGCCCCACCGATATGGCTACACCTTC
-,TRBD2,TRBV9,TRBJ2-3,CASSPRSSGGEGTDTQYF,TGTGCCAGCAGCCCACGTTCGAGCGGGGGGGAGGGCACAGATACGCAGTATTTT